What follows is one T cell receptor beta chain and its context. The repertoire was sequenced with immunoSEQ multiplex PCR; TCRdb's copy has only in-frame clones and lacks some. Here the sample spans roughly 200,000 clones, 80% to 90% being singletons. The CDR3 contains 14 residues. Germline CDR1 reads SGDLS; CDR2 reads YYNGEE. V shed 9 bases and J 5 bases; nucleotides not matched to a gene: 9. These data belong to a study of blood T cell repertoires in COVID-19. This TCR was recovered from a woman older than 75 with active or convalescent COVID-19. V usage is TRBV9 and J usage is TRBJ2-2, with 8 bases aligning to TRBD2. The specimen sequenced was peripheral blood. The chain's CDR3 is CATRAGATTGELFF. In nucleotides, the CDR3 is TGTGCCACCCGAGCGGGGGCCACAACCGGGGAGCTGTTTTTT.